This note documents a single T cell receptor beta chain sequence. The data belong to a study of shared clonotypes between healthy human individuals. From germline, CDR1 is SQVTM and CDR2 ANQGSEA. This CDR3 has 14 amino acids. V lost 1 base and J lost 3; bases outside the gene matches: 3. The method was immunoSEQ multiplex PCR; TCRdb's version includes in-frame clones alone and lacks a portion of them. The top ten hold roughly 36% of the sample, which has about 690,000 clones, roughly 91% seen once. The clonotype comes from a man aged 18-30 years in good health. Some clones in this sample may be carry-over from other donors' samples. The chain combines TRBV29-1 with TRBJ1-2; 9 bases match TRBD1. The specimen was memory CD8+ T cells from PBMCs. Described subset: CD45RO+ cells pooled with CCR7-negative TemRA cells. CDR3 amino acids: CSVEVGQGYYGYTF. The CDR3 nucleotides are TGCAGCGTTGAAGTCGGACAGGGGTACTATGGCTACACCTTC.